The text below deals with one T cell receptor beta chain. Antigen: not known. The data were produced by immunoSEQ multiplex PCR, yet TCRdb's version contains in-frame clones alone and is incomplete. The repertoire consists of about 88,000 clones, with approximately 90% occurring once and the leading ten covering 0.35%. The data derive from a study of graft-versus-host responses after intestinal transplantation. Study context: The study gave all recipients anti-thymocyte globulin induction, then tacrolimus and steroids for approximately three years.

Study observations and caveats: Some GvH clones were seen earlier in gut or blood, suggesting intestinal origin.

Trimming shortened V by 3 bases and J by 4 bases, and 6 bases separated the two germline ends. The CDR3 is 12 amino acids. The germline CDR1 and CDR2 sequences are MDHEN and SYDVKM. This clonotype was obtained from a human donor who was the organ donor for an intestinal transplant. The sample here was unstimulated CD4+ T cells sorted from spleen or lymph node cells, taken before transplant. The chain couples TRBV28 to TRBJ1-2; D is perhaps TRBD1 (5 bases). Here the CDR3 reads CASSLGLYGYTF. The CDR3 DNA reads TGTGCCAGCAGTTTGGGGCTCTATGGCTACACCTTC.